Following are 23 T cell receptor beta chains from one sample sequenced in a study of T cells after yellow fever vaccination. In TCRdb, the 5' RACE reads were re-called with MiXCR into one record per CDR3 protein. The table lists over 65,000 distinct CDR3 sequences, about an eighth of them singletons. Material: CD8+ T cells not binding an NS4B(214-222) dextramer, sorted from PBMCs, obtained roughly 20 days after the first yellow fever vaccination. The receptors shown here come from a man between 18 and 35 years old who received the YFV17D yellow fever vaccine.

About this clonotype: One junction end does not reproduce the germline sequence, and a read error may be involved. The V and J genes are TRBV4-2 and TRBJ1-1, with D perhaps TRBD1 (5 bases). Germline V gene sequence: CDR1 LGHNA, CDR2 YNFKEQ. The CDR3 sequence is 12 residues long. The CDR3 loop is CASSRRDGRISF. DNA of the CDR3: TGTGCCAGCAGCCGCCGGGACGGCCGGATTTCCTTT.

The V gene is TRBV11-2, the J gene TRBJ2-3, with 8 nucleotides matching TRBD2. J gave up 4 bases and V 1 base, and 13 bases lay outside the gene matches. In germline, CDR1 is SGHAT, CDR2 FQNNGV. This CDR3 has 18 amino acids. CDR3 sequence: CASSLGYREAGESDTQYF. The CDR3 region has the DNA TGTGCCAGCAGCTTAGGGTACCGGGAAGCGGGGGAATCAGATACGCAGTATTTT.

This clonotype was recorded a few times. This chain connects TRBV20-1 to TRBJ2-7, with 7 bases that match TRBD2. The ends lost 3 bases at V and 6 bases at J; junction bases unmatched: 8. The CDR3 runs to 13 residues. Germline CDR1 is DFQATT and CDR2 is SNEGSKA (reference sequence). DNA for the CDR3: TGCAGTGCTAGGGGGCGGGAGATCGGCGAGCAGTACTTC. Protein product: CSARGREIGEQYF.

This clonotype was picked up a small number of times. This rearrangement joins TRBV9 to TRBJ2-2, with 7 nucleotides matching TRBD1. Germline CDR1 is SGDLS and CDR2 is YYNGEE. This CDR3 comprises 15 residues. After removal of 3 bases from V and 5 bases from J, the junction contained 7 bases not matched to a gene. The CDR3 loop reads CASSEPPTGTGELFF. The CDR3 DNA is TGTGCCAGCAGCGAGCCCCCGACAGGGACCGGGGAGCTGTTTTTT.

In its sample, this clonotype was seen many times. The chain recombines TRBV3-1 with TRBJ2-1; 8 nucleotides match TRBD2. Per the germline V gene, CDR1 is LGHDT and CDR2 is YNNKEL (reference sequence). V lost 1 base to trimming and J lost 8 bases; unmatched junction nucleotides: 10. The CDR3 runs 16 residues. CDR3 bases: TGTGCCAGCAGCCAAGGGCGGACTAGCAGGACGGATGAGCAGTTCTTC. Translated, it gives CASSQGRTSRTDEQFF.

This clonotype was counted between two and nine times. The rearrangement uses TRBV5-4 and TRBJ1-1, with a tentative D call TRBD1 (6 bases). The CDR3 spans 14 residues. Germline loops: CDR1 SGHNT, CDR2 YYREEE (reference sequence). V lost 0 bases, J lost 4 bases, and 10 bases lay in between. In DNA form, the CDR3 reads TGTGCCAGCAGCTTGGCAGGGGACATCACTGAAGCTTTCTTT. Protein product: CASSLAGDITEAFF.

The gene calls are TRBV10-3 and TRBJ1-4, with D unresolved. The CDR3 sequence is 15 residues long. Germline V CDR1 and CDR2: ENHRY, SYGVKD. The germline V and J ends were trimmed by 0 bases and 0 bases, with 5 bases remaining between them. In nucleotides, the CDR3 is TGTGCCATCAGTGAGTCGAAGGCAACTAATGAAAAACTGTTTTTT. This codes for CAISESKATNEKLFF.

The V gene is TRBV20-1, the J gene TRBJ1-2; D perhaps matches TRBD1 (6 bases). The CDR3 runs to 12 residues. Germline V CDR1 and CDR2: DFQATT, SNEGSKA (reference sequence). Trimming pared 5 bases from V and 4 bases from J, leaving 11 bases between. CDR3 in amino acids: CSAPTGTYGYTF. CDR3 sequence (DNA): TGCAGTGCTCCAACAGGGACCTATGGCTACACCTTC.

This clonotype was seen only a few times. This chain uses TRBV19 with TRBJ2-2, with unresolved D. The CDR3 has 13 amino acids. Germline CDR1 is LNHDA and CDR2 is SQIVND (reference sequence). V dropped 4 bases and J dropped 6 bases, with 9 bases sitting between them. CDR3 DNA sequence: TGTGCCAGTAGTAGGAAGGGCCCCGGGGAGCTGTTTTTT. Amino acid sequence: CASSRKGPGELFF.

This clonotype was counted at least ten times. CDR3 loop: CAISLENYNEQFF. The CDR3 DNA is TGTGCCATCAGCCTCGAAAACTACAATGAGCAGTTCTTC. The chain couples TRBV10-3 to TRBJ2-1, with D unresolved. Trimming cost V 6 bases and J 3 bases, with 9 bases left between them. CDR1 ENHRY and CDR2 SYGVKD come from the germline V gene. The CDR3 covers 13 residues.

This clonotype was detected many times. The V call is TRBV28, the J call TRBJ2-7; D possibly corresponds to TRBD1 (5 bases). The CDR3 is 14 residues long. The V end lost 2 bases, the J end lost 5 bases, and 13 bases lay between the germline ends. Germline V gene sequence: CDR1 MDHEN, CDR2 SYDVKM. The CDR3 coding sequence is TGTGCCAGCAGTTTAGTCAAGGGGTTCGACGAGCAGTACGTC. As protein: CASSLVKGFDEQYV.

This clonotype was seen a few times. The chain links TRBV6-5 to TRBJ2-1; D gene ambiguous. CDR1 is MNHEY, CDR2 SVGAGI, per germline. The CDR3 runs 12 residues. V lost 4 bases, J lost 10 bases, and 11 bases lay in between. The CDR3 sequence is CASSFLGDEQFF. The CDR3 bases are TGTGCCAGCAGTTTCCTCGGTGACGAGCAGTTCTTC.

The chain recombines TRBV11-2 with TRBJ2-3, with 14 bases fitting TRBD2. The germline CDR1 and CDR2 sequences are SGHAT and FQNNGV. V shed 5 bases and J 2 bases; nucleotides not matched to a gene: 9. There are 18 residues in the CDR3. CDR3 sequence: CASSTGTSGGRHTDTQYF. CDR3 coding DNA: TGTGCCAGCAGCACCGGGACTAGCGGGGGCAGACACACAGATACGCAGTATTTT.

The chain has TRBV4-2 and TRBJ2-5; D unclear. Trimming took 4 bases from V and 1 from J, leaving 7 bases between them. CDR3 length: 13 residues. Germline CDR1 is LGHNA and CDR2 is YNFKEQ. CDR3 nucleotide sequence: TGTGCCAGCAGCCCCGGGCCCCAAGAGACCCAGTACTTC. Residues: CASSPGPQETQYF.

This clonotype was found many times. This chain connects TRBV6-5 to TRBJ2-2; D is undetermined. The germline gives CDR1 MNHEY, CDR2 SVGAGI. CDR3 length: 13 residues. The ends were cut back, 0 bases at V and 1 base at J, with 0 bases in the middle. Here the CDR3 reads CASSYSNTGELFF. In nucleotides, the CDR3 is TGTGCCAGCAGTTACTCGAACACCGGGGAGCTGTTTTTT.

The chain couples TRBV7-9 to TRBJ1-2, with D possibly matching TRBD1 (5 bases). Trimming left V 4 bases short and J 8 bases short, with 17 bases between. The germline CDR1 and CDR2 sequences are SEHNR and FQNEAQ (reference sequence). The length of the CDR3 is 14 residues. The CDR3 is CASSSSTPGYGYTF. CDR3 nucleotides: TGTGCCAGCAGCTCAAGTACCCCAGGGTACGGCTACACCTTC.

In the case of this clonotype: This could be a read error, since a much larger clone is one nucleotide away. The chain employs TRBV10-3 and TRBJ2-5; 10 positions match TRBD2. The germline V gene encodes CDR1 ENHRY and CDR2 SYGVKD. The CDR3 extends over 16 amino acids. This CDR3 reads CVISEPAGGPMETQYF. The DNA for the CDR3 is TGTGTCATCAGTGAGCCAGCGGGGGGGCCTATGGAGACCCAGTACTTC.

The chain carries TRBV7-6 and TRBJ2-3; the D call may be TRBD1 or TRBD2 (5 bases each). This CDR3 is built from 15 residues. V gave up 5 bases and J gave up 1 base, with 13 bases separating them. Germline V gives CDR1 SGHVS, CDR2 FNYEAQ. The CDR3 here is CASSGTPGGTDTQYF. In DNA form, the CDR3 reads TGTGCCAGCAGCGGGACCCCGGGCGGCACAGATACGCAGTATTTT.

The rearrangement uses TRBV7-2 and TRBJ2-3; weak D call: TRBD2 (6 bases). The CDR3 runs 19 residues. Germline V gene lookup returns CDR1 SGHTA and CDR2 FQGNSA. V was shortened by 4 bases and J by 0 bases, with 23 bases between the two germline ends. The CDR3 sequence: CASSSQRVGPDASTDTQYF. As DNA, the CDR3 is TGTGCCAGCAGCTCTCAGCGGGTGGGGCCGGACGCTAGCACAGATACGCAGTATTTT. The complete variable domain, with remaining parts taken from reference TRBV7-2 and TRBJ2-3, reads GAGVSQSPSNKVTEKGKDVELRCDPISGHTALYWYRQSLGQGLEFLIYFQGNSAPDKSGLPSDRFSAERTGGSVSTLTIQRTQQEDSAVYLCASSSQRVGPDASTDTQYFGPGTRLTVL.

This clonotype has only a few counts. The V call is TRBV6-5, the J call TRBJ2-5; 7 bases are a match to TRBD2. In germline, CDR1 is MNHEY, CDR2 SVGAGI. The trim removed 1 base at V and 3 bases at J, leaving 5 bases unmatched. The CDR3 has 15 residues. This chain's CDR3 is CASSYFGGGKETQYF. CDR3 sequence (DNA): TGTGCCAGCAGTTACTTTGGGGGGGGGAAAGAGACCCAGTACTTC.

A few counts support this clonotype. V gene TRBV4-1 combines with J gene TRBJ2-2; the match to TRBD2 covers 11 bases. The CDR3 has 16 amino acids. V lost 4 bases and J lost 4; bases outside the gene matches: 5. Germline-derived CDR1 and CDR2 are MGHRA and YSYEKL. The CDR3: CASSRGLAGRTGELFF. CDR3 DNA sequence: TGCGCCAGCAGCCGCGGACTAGCGGGCCGCACCGGGGAGCTGTTTTTT.

The J gene is TRBJ2-7, the V gene TRBV12-5; 7 nucleotides agree with TRBD1. This CDR3 has 14 amino acids. Germline trimming cut 1 base from V and 6 bases from J; bases unmatched to any gene: 6. Germline V gene sequence: CDR1 LGHNT, CDR2 FRNRAP. The CDR3: CASGLGQGSFEQYF. The CDR3 DNA reads TGTGCTAGTGGTTTGGGACAGGGAAGTTTCGAGCAGTACTTC. Filled out from reference TRBV12-5 and TRBJ2-7, the complete variable domain reads DARVTQTPRHKVTEMGQEVTMRCQPILGHNTVFWYRQTMMQGLELLAYFRNRAPLDDSGMPKDRFSAEMPDATLATLKIQPSEPRDSAVYFCASGLGQGSFEQYFGPGTRLTVT.

V is TRBV10-3 and J is TRBJ2-1; D could derive from TRBD1 or TRBD2 (6 bases each). CDR3 length equals 17 residues. Germline V lookup: CDR1 ENHRY, CDR2 SYGVKD. Trimming removed 3 bases from V and 3 bases from J, with 18 bases in between. CDR3 sequence: CAISDPAWGAYYNEQFF. CDR3 DNA: TGTGCCATCAGTGATCCCGCCTGGGGGGCATACTACAATGAGCAGTTCTTC.